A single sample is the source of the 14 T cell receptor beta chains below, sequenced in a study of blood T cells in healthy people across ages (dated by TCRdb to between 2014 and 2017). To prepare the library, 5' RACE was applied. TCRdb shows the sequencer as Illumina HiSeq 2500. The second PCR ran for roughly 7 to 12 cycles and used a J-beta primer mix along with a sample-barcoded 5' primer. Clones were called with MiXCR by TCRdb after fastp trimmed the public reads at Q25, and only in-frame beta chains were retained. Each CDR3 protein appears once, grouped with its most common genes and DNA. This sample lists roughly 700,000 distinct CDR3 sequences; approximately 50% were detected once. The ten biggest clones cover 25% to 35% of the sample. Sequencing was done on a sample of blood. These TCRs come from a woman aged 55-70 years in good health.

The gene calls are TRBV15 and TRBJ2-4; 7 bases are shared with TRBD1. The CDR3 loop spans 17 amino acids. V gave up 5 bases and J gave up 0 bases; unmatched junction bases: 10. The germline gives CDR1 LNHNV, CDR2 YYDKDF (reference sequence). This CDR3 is CATSLPGTVIAKNIQYF. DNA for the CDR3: TGTGCCACCAGCTTACCCGGGACAGTGATAGCCAAAAACATTCAGTACTTC.

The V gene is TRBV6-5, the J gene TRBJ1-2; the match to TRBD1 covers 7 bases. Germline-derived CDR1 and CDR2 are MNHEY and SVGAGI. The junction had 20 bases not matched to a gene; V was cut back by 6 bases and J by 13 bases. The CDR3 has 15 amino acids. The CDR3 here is CASRKGQADLGACTF. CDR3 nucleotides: TGTGCCAGCAGAAAAGGACAGGCCGACCTGGGGGCTTGCACCTTC.

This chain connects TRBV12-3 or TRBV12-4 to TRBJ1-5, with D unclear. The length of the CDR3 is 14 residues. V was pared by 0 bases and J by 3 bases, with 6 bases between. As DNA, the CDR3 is TGTGCCAGCAGTTTAGCGGTCACCAATCAGCCCCAGCATTTT. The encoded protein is CASSLAVTNQPQHF.

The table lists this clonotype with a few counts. The CDR3 DNA reads as TGCAGCGTTATCGGGGGGGACCCAAACAATGAGCAGTACTTC. As protein: CSVIGGDPNNEQYF. The chain employs TRBV29-1 and TRBJ2-7; TRBD2 aligns across 8 bases. J lost 7 bases, V lost 5 bases, and 13 bases had no gene match. From germline, CDR1 is SQVTM and CDR2 ANQGSEA. The CDR3 covers 14 residues.

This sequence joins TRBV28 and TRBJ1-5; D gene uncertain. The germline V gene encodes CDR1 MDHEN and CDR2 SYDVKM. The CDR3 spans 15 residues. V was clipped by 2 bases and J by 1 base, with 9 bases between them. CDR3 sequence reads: CASSLTVSSNQPQHF. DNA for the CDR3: TGTGCCAGCAGTTTAACGGTCAGCAGCAATCAGCCCCAGCATTTT.

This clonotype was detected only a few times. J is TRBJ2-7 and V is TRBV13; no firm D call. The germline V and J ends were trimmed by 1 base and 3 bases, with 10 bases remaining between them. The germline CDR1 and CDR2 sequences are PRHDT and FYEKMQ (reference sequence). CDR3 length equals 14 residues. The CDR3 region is CASSLAQNVYEQYF. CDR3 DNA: TGTGCCAGCAGCTTAGCACAGAACGTCTACGAGCAGTACTTC.

CDR3 nucleotides: TGCAGCGTTGAAACGCGGGAGGGCCGAGAGACCCAGTTCTTC. As protein: CSVETREGRETQFF. The chain is built from TRBV29-1 and TRBJ2-5, with 9 bases that match TRBD2. The tail of the sequence fits TRBJ2-1 better, so the J call may be wrong. This CDR3 contains 14 residues. Germline V gene sequence: CDR1 SQVTM, CDR2 ANQGSEA.

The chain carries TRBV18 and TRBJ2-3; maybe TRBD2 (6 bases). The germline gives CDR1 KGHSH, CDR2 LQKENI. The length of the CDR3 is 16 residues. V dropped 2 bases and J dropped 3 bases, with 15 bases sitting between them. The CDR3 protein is CASSPRGLRETDTQYF. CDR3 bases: TGTGCCAGCTCACCAAGGGGACTCCGGGAGACAGATACGCAGTATTTT.

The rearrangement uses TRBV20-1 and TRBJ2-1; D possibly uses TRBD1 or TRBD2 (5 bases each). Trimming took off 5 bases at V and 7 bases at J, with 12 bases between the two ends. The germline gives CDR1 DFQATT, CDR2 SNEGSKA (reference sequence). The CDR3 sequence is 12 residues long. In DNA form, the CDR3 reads TGCAGTGCTTCCTGGGGGAGAAATGAGCAGTTCTTC. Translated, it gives CSASWGRNEQFF.

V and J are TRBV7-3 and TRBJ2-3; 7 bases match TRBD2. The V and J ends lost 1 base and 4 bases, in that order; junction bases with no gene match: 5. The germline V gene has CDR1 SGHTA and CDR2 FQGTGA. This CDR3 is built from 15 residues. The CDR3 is CASSLMAGAADTQYF. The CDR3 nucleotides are TGTGCCAGCAGCTTAATGGCGGGAGCTGCAGATACGCAGTATTTT.

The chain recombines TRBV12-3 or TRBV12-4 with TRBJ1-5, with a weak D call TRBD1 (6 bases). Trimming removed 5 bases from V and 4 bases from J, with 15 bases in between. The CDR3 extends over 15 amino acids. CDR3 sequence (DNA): TGTGCCAGCAGTCGAGGGACCAGGGGAAATCAGCCCCAGCATTTT. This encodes CASSRGTRGNQPQHF.

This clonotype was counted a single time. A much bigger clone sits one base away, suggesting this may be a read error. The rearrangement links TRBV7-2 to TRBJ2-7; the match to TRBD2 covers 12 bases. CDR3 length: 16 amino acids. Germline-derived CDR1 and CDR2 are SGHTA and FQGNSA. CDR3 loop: CAGSLATSGSSYEQYF. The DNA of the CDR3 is TGTGCCGGCAGCTTAGCGACTAGCGGGAGCTCCTACGAGCAGTACTTC. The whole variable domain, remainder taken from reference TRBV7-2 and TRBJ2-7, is GAGVSQSPSNKVTEKGKDVELRCDPISGHTALYWYRQSLGQGLEFLIYFQGNSAPDKSGLPSDRFSAERTGGSVSTLTIQRTQQEDSAVYLCAGSLATSGSSYEQYFGPGTRLTVT.

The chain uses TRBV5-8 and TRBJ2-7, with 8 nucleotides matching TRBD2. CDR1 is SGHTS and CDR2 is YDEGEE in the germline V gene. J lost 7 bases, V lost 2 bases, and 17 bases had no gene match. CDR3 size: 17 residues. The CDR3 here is CASSFPRVAGSYNEQYF. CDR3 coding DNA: TGTGCCAGCAGCTTCCCCCGGGTAGCGGGAAGTTACAATGAGCAGTACTTC.

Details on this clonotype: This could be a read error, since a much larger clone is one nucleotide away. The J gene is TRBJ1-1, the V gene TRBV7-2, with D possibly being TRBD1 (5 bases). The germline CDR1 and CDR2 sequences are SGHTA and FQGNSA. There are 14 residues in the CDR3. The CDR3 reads CAGSLRGGGSEAFF. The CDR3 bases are TGTGCCGGCAGCTTACGGGGCGGGGGGTCTGAAGCTTTCTTT. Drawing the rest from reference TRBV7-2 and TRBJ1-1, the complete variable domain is GAGVSQSPSNKVTEKGKDVELRCDPISGHTALYWYRQSLGQGLEFLIYFQGNSAPDKSGLPSDRFSAERTGGSVSTLTIQRTQQEDSAVYLCAGSLRGGGSEAFFGQGTRLTVV.